This T cell receptor beta chain derives from a study of T cell responses to AZD1222 COVID-19 vaccine. Produced via immunoSEQ multiplex PCR; TCRdb's table is partial and in-frame only. The sample carries around 150,000 clones, 88% recorded once. Note on this clone: As yet, its antigen is unknown.

Study observations and caveats: Reportedly, nearly half of unique spike TCRs recognized epitopes outside B.1.351/B.1.1.7 mutations. No day 14 peak samples; only post-peak repertoires were characterized. Donors, mostly white British, included more females; clonal diversity was possibly underestimated.

Timing groups of about 4 and about 12 weeks for second doses were pooled. The germline V gene encodes CDR1 SNHLY and CDR2 FYNNEI. Trimming removed 8 bases from V and 1 base from J, with 14 bases in between. CDR3 length equals 14 residues. The sample here was peripheral blood, taken 28 days after the second AZD1222 dose. The clonotype comes from an adult who received the AZD1222 COVID-19 vaccine. The chain employs TRBV2 and TRBJ1-1; unclear D gene. CDR3 residues: CASGVGWRNTEAFF. The DNA for the CDR3 is TGTGCCAGCGGTGTTGGGTGGAGGAACACTGAAGCTTTCTTT. The full variable domain, its missing parts supplied by reference TRBV2 and TRBJ1-1, is EPEVTQTPSHQVTQMGQEVILRCVPISNHLYFYWYRQILGQKVEFLVSFYNNEISEKSEIFDDQFSVERPDGSNFTLKIRSTKLEDSAMYFCASGVGWRNTEAFFGQGTRLTVV.